This TCR beta chain is from a study of shared clonotypes between healthy human individuals. The authors distributed each subset's genomic DNA evenly over several immunoSEQ plates. Method: immunoSEQ multiplex PCR; TCRdb's copy keeps in-frame clones and lacks some. This sample has fewer than 600,000 clones, with about four fifths found just once. This receptor was obtained from a woman aged 40 to 49 in good health. Some clones in this sample may be carry-over from other donors' samples. Sequenced: PBMCs.

The CDR3 loop reads CASSPAHGDYEQYF. CDR3 sequence (DNA): TGTGCCAGCAGCCCTGCCCACGGCGACTACGAGCAGTACTTC. This rearrangement joins TRBV11-2 to TRBJ2-7; D unclear. CDR3 size: 14 residues. Germline values: CDR1 SGHAT, CDR2 FQNNGV. V lost 5 bases, J lost 3 bases, and 14 bases lay in between.